Presented here are 31 T cell receptor beta chains from one specimen sequenced in a study of cytomegalovirus exposure and HLA in healthy donors. The PCR made use of 60 Vbeta and 13 Jbeta primers. The data were produced by immunoSEQ multiplex PCR, yet TCRdb's version contains in-frame clones alone and is incomplete. This sample yields under 150,000 clones, of which less than 90% are seen a single time; 2% to 2.5% belongs to the top ten. Sequencing was done on a sample of PBMCs. The receptors were gathered from a boy younger than 10 in good health and CMV-seronegative.

The DNA of the CDR3 is TGTGCCAGCAGTTTTTGGGGGACTCTTGGCAAGGTTGAGCAGTTCTTC. It yields the protein CASSFWGTLGKVEQFF. This chain uses TRBV27 with TRBJ2-1; D is possibly TRBD2 (6 bases). CDR3 length: 16 amino acids. Trimming shortened V by 3 bases and J by 9 bases, and 21 bases separated the two germline ends. Germline values: CDR1 MNHEY, CDR2 SMNVEV (reference sequence).

The rearrangement uses TRBV7-2 and TRBJ2-2; 7 positions agree with TRBD2. CDR3 length: 15 amino acids. Germline CDR1 is SGHTA and CDR2 is FQGNSA. With V trimmed by 5 bases and J by 4 bases, 7 bases remained unmatched. CDR3 residues: CASSPAGDGTGELFF. DNA of the CDR3: TGTGCCAGCAGCCCGGCGGGGGACGGCACCGGGGAGCTGTTTTTT.

This clone was seen only a few times. The V gene is TRBV2, the J gene TRBJ1-1; a weak D match, TRBD1 (5 bases). Trimming cost V 7 bases and J 3 bases, with 15 bases left between them. The germline V gene encodes CDR1 SNHLY and CDR2 FYNNEI. The CDR3 extends over 14 amino acids. The CDR3 DNA reads TGTGCCAGCACAGACAGTAGTAAATACACTGAAGCTTTCTTT. It codes for CASTDSSKYTEAFF. Based on the CDR3 plus reference TRBV2 and TRBJ1-1, the full variable domain is EPEVTQTPSHQVTQMGQEVILRCVPISNHLYFYWYRQILGQKVEFLVSFYNNEISEKSEIFDDQFSVERPDGSNFTLKIRSTKLEDSAMYFCASTDSSKYTEAFFGQGTRLTVV.

This clone was recorded once. The V and J genes are TRBV9 and TRBJ1-1; D is unresolved. The CDR3 is 15 amino acids. The germline CDR1 and CDR2 sequences are SGDLS and YYNGEE. V lost 3 bases and J lost 1, with 13 bases in between. The CDR3 is CASSELRGRNTEAFF. The CDR3 coding sequence is TGTGCCAGCAGCGAATTACGGGGTAGGAACACTGAAGCTTTCTTT.

The chain combines TRBV4-2 with TRBJ2-3; the match to TRBD2 covers 8 bases. This CDR3 has 15 amino acids. Germline CDR1 reads LGHNA; CDR2 reads YNFKEQ. Trimming took 6 bases from V and 1 from J; bases not matched to a gene: 6. The CDR3 DNA sequence: TGTGCCAGCAGTCCGCGAGCGGGGGGCACAGATACGCAGTATTTT. It translates to CASSPRAGGTDTQYF.

The chain links TRBV7-3 to TRBJ2-3; D gene uncertain. V lost 5 bases to trimming and J lost 6 bases, with 12 bases between them. The germline V gene encodes CDR1 SGHTA and CDR2 FQGTGA. The CDR3 runs to 13 residues. The CDR3 bases are TGTGCCAGCAGCAAATCATTCGAGGATACGCAGTATTTT. This encodes CASSKSFEDTQYF.

The rearrangement links TRBV19 to TRBJ1-6, with 10 bases that match TRBD1. CDR1 LNHDA and CDR2 SQIVND come from the germline V gene (reference sequence). Germline trimming cut 3 bases from V and 4 bases from J; bases unmatched to any gene: 6. This CDR3 is 17 amino acids long. The chain's CDR3 is CASSIIPGQGYNSPLHF. Here the CDR3 DNA reads TGTGCCAGTAGTATCATCCCGGGACAGGGGTATAATTCACCCCTCCACTTT.

This clone has just one count. The rearrangement joins TRBV29-1 to TRBJ2-5; D unresolved. CDR1 is SQVTM, CDR2 ANQGSEA, per germline. The CDR3 is 13 residues long. V was shortened by 1 base and J by 1 base, with 7 bases between the two germline ends. CDR3: CSVEVSIQETQYF. CDR3 DNA sequence: TGCAGCGTTGAAGTTTCAATCCAAGAGACCCAGTACTTC.

V and J are TRBV2 and TRBJ2-3, with D tentatively TRBD2 (5 bases). Trimming took off 8 bases at V and 3 bases at J, with 12 bases between the two ends. The CDR3 runs 13 residues. Germline V CDR1 and CDR2: SNHLY, FYNNEI. CDR3 nucleotide sequence: TGTGCCAGCTACGGGGTGGGAACAGATACGCAGTATTTT. Protein product: CASYGVGTDTQYF.

The V gene is TRBV30, the J gene TRBJ1-3; no clear D gene. The CDR3 covers 12 residues. V was pared by 1 base and J by 7 bases, with 8 bases between. CDR1 and CDR2 (germline): GTSNPN, SVGIG (reference sequence). The CDR3 sequence is CAWSEEWNTIYF. The CDR3 DNA is TGTGCCTGGAGTGAAGAGTGGAACACCATATATTTT.

V is TRBV7-8 and J is TRBJ1-1; D ambiguous. Trimming removed 2 bases from V and 6 bases from J, with 19 bases in between. The CDR3 has 16 residues. From germline, CDR1 is SGHVS and CDR2 FQNEAQ. CDR3 protein: CASSLNLVNRVPEAFF. In DNA form, the CDR3 reads TGTGCCAGCAGCTTAAACCTCGTGAACCGGGTGCCTGAAGCTTTCTTT.

This clone has only one observation. J is TRBJ1-4 and V is TRBV5-1; D is possibly TRBD1 (5 bases). V lost 4 bases and J lost 7, with 20 bases in between. The germline V gene has CDR1 SGHRS and CDR2 YFSETQ. The CDR3 length is 16 residues. CDR3 sequence (DNA): TGCGCCAGCAGCCCGGCCGTGGGGGGGAATAGTGAAAAACTGTTTTTT. Protein sequence: CASSPAVGGNSEKLFF.

The chain recombines TRBV5-1 with TRBJ2-5; 10 bases match TRBD1. Germline CDR1 reads SGHRS; CDR2 reads YFSETQ. V shed 3 bases, J shed 3 bases, and the junction held 2 bases outside the gene matches. This CDR3 comprises 14 residues. CDR3 in amino acids: CASSWGTGEETQYF. The CDR3 region has the DNA TGCGCCAGCAGCTGGGGGACAGGGGAAGAGACCCAGTACTTC.

This chain uses TRBV6-1 with TRBJ1-1; no clear D. Trimming shortened V by 8 bases and J by 4 bases, and 20 bases separated the two germline ends. There are 15 residues in the CDR3. CDR1 is MNHNS, CDR2 SASEGT, per germline. CDR3: CASSAGRRRLTEAFF. For the CDR3, the DNA is TGTGCCAGCTCCGCGGGTCGCCGAAGACTCACTGAAGCTTTCTTT.

The J gene is TRBJ2-1, the V gene TRBV7-9; 10 bases match TRBD1. CDR1 is SEHNR and CDR2 is FQNEAQ in the germline V gene (reference sequence). The ends lost 2 bases at V and 7 bases at J; junction bases unmatched: 14. CDR3 size: 18 residues. CDR3 residues: CASSLWFRTGGGGNEQFF. DNA of the CDR3: TGTGCCAGCAGCTTATGGTTTCGGACAGGGGGTGGAGGGAATGAGCAGTTCTTC.

The gene calls are TRBV2 and TRBJ2-1; D is possibly TRBD2 (7 bases). V was trimmed by 2 bases and J by 9 bases, leaving 8 bases between them. This CDR3 is 12 amino acids long. Per the germline V gene, CDR1 is SNHLY and CDR2 is FYNNEI. CDR3 sequence reads: CASSERGGEQFF. DNA of the CDR3: TGTGCCAGCAGTGAAAGGGGGGGTGAGCAGTTCTTC.

For the CDR3, the DNA is TGTGCCAGTAGTATAGCCCAGGGCAATGAGCAGTTCTTC. The encoded protein is CASSIAQGNEQFF. The chain links TRBV19 to TRBJ2-1, with TRBD1 as a possible D gene (5 bases). Germline V gene data show CDR1 as LNHDA and CDR2 as SQIVND (reference sequence). The V gene lost 1 base and the J gene lost 6 bases, with 7 bases spanning the gap. The CDR3 totals 13 residues.

This chain links TRBV5-1 with TRBJ1-1, with 11 bases identical to TRBD1. This CDR3 spans 17 amino acids. The ends lost 3 bases at V and 0 bases at J; junction bases unmatched: 7. Germline V lookup: CDR1 SGHRS, CDR2 YFSETQ. The DNA of the CDR3 is TGCGCCAGCAGCTCTACGGGACAGGGGGACATGAACACTGAAGCTTTCTTT. This gives the protein CASSSTGQGDMNTEAFF.

The CDR3: CASSHPIQGTAEAFF. In DNA, the CDR3 is TGTGCCAGCAGCCACCCCATACAGGGAACGGCTGAAGCTTTCTTT. The chain couples TRBV4-2 to TRBJ1-1, with TRBD1 as a possible D gene (6 bases). The V end was cut by 3 bases, the J end by 6 bases, with 17 bases between. Germline assignment: CDR1 LGHNA and CDR2 YNFKEQ. The CDR3 has 15 amino acids.

This clone was detected once. The rearrangement joins TRBV19 to TRBJ1-1; D is possibly TRBD1 (5 bases). This CDR3 has 14 residues. Trimming stripped 5 bases from V and 1 base from J, with 11 bases between. Germline CDR1 LNHDA, CDR2 SQIVND (reference sequence). CDR3 in amino acids: CASSPGTGNTEAFF. CDR3 sequence (DNA): TGTGCCAGTAGTCCCGGGACTGGGAACACTGAAGCTTTCTTT.

This clone was recorded a few times. CDR3 region: CASSPRRTGGYQETQYF. The CDR3 DNA reads TGTGCCAGTAGTCCCAGGAGGACAGGGGGGTACCAAGAGACCCAGTACTTC. This sequence joins TRBV19 and TRBJ2-5; 10 nucleotides match TRBD1. The CDR3 has 17 amino acids. CDR1 and CDR2 from the germline V gene are LNHDA and SQIVND (reference sequence). V dropped 5 bases and J dropped 0; count of bases not matched to a gene: 9.

The chain links TRBV2 to TRBJ2-7, with D maybe TRBD2 (5 bases). The V end lost 8 bases, the J end lost 2 bases, and 22 bases lay between the germline ends. Germline CDR1 reads SNHLY; CDR2 reads FYNNEI. The CDR3 has 16 amino acids. CDR3 sequence: CASGEVEGEPAYEQYF. The CDR3 DNA sequence: TGTGCCAGCGGAGAGGTAGAGGGAGAGCCGGCCTACGAGCAGTACTTC.

This clone has just one count. This chain links TRBV7-8 with TRBJ2-1; TRBD2 agrees at 8 bases. This CDR3 is built from 14 residues. Germline trimming cut 2 bases from V and 8 bases from J; bases unmatched to any gene: 5. Germline CDR1 reads SGHVS; CDR2 reads FQNEAQ. The CDR3 bases are TGTGCCAGCAGCTTACGGGAGGGCCTCTATGAGCAGTTCTTC. Protein: CASSLREGLYEQFF.

J is TRBJ2-1 and V is TRBV7-2; 10 bases line up with TRBD1. CDR1 is SGHTA, CDR2 FQGNSA, per germline. The CDR3 sequence is 15 residues long. Losses at the gene ends were 4 bases for V and 4 bases for J; bases not matched to a gene: 4. The CDR3 protein is CASSSLGQGYNEQFF. The CDR3 DNA reads as TGTGCCAGCAGCTCCCTGGGACAGGGGTACAATGAGCAGTTCTTC.

The chain couples TRBV6-5 to TRBJ1-5, with D maybe TRBD1 (6 bases). Germline CDR1 MNHEY, CDR2 SVGAGI. The CDR3 is 14 amino acids. Trimming stripped 6 bases from V and 6 bases from J, with 15 bases between. CDR3 bases: TGTGCCAGCAGCGCCCGGGGAGGGGGTCAGCCCCAGCATTTT. This encodes CASSARGGGQPQHF.

The chain is built from TRBV28 and TRBJ2-7, with 10 nucleotides matching TRBD2. Unmatched junction bases numbered 12, after V lost 8 bases and J lost 2 bases. Germline V lookup: CDR1 MDHEN, CDR2 SYDVKM. The CDR3 is 16 residues long. The CDR3 DNA sequence: TGTGCCAGCCACCGAAGCGGGAGGGTTGCGGCCTACGAGCAGTACTTC. Translated: CASHRSGRVAAYEQYF.

The chain is built from TRBV25-1 and TRBJ2-3, with TRBD2 matching over 7 bases. Germline CDR1 reads MGHDK; CDR2 reads SYGVNS. With V trimmed by 5 bases and J by 0 bases, 8 bases remained unmatched. The CDR3 has 16 amino acids. CDR3 coding DNA: TGTGCCAGCAGTTCGGGGGGACGAGAAAGCACAGATACGCAGTATTTT. Translated, it gives CASSSGGRESTDTQYF.

The genes are TRBV4-2 and TRBJ2-3, with 9 positions matching TRBD2. Trimming took 1 base from V and 2 from J; bases not matched to a gene: 4. The CDR3 is 16 residues long. The germline V gene encodes CDR1 LGHNA and CDR2 YNFKEQ. The CDR3 spells CASSQAAGGHTDTQYF. CDR3 nucleotides: TGTGCCAGCAGCCAAGCGGCGGGGGGGCACACAGATACGCAGTATTTT.

The chain joins TRBV25-1 to TRBJ1-6; D possibly corresponds to TRBD1 (5 bases). Germline assignment: CDR1 MGHDK and CDR2 SYGVNS. V shed 6 bases and J shed 6 bases, with 9 bases lying between them. This CDR3 has 13 amino acids. Here the CDR3 reads CASRTERNSPLHF. CDR3 sequence (DNA): TGTGCCAGCAGGACAGAGCGTAATTCACCCCTCCACTTT.

The rearrangement joins TRBV28 to TRBJ2-7; TRBD1 agrees at 7 bases. The J segment lost 3 bases and the V segment lost 3 bases, leaving 8 bases of the junction unmatched. The CDR3 extends over 15 amino acids. The V gene's germline CDR1 is MDHEN and CDR2 SYDVKM. The CDR3 DNA follows: TGTGCCAGCAGTTTCCGCAGACAGGGTCTCTACGAGCAGTACTTC. It codes for CASSFRRQGLYEQYF.

This clone was recorded only once. The V and J genes are TRBV6-4 and TRBJ1-5; the D gene is possibly TRBD1 (6 bases). CDR3 size: 14 residues. Germline V gene lookup returns CDR1 MRHNA and CDR2 SNTAGT. The ends were cut back, 6 bases at V and 3 bases at J, with 12 bases in the middle. The CDR3 spells CASSPGQSNQPQHF. CDR3 coding DNA: TGTGCCAGCAGCCCCGGACAGTCCAATCAGCCCCAGCATTTT.